Shown below are 26 T cell receptor beta chains from a single sample sequenced in a study of T cells in women clearing cervical HPV infection. Method: immunoSEQ multiplex PCR; TCRdb's copy keeps in-frame clones and lacks some. The sample is made up of 20,000 to 25,000 clones, and the top ten hold approximately 25% of it. The sample was blood buffy coat. The receptor source for this set is a woman aged 18-69 years with a cervical HPV16 infection that either progressed to CIN3+ or cleared (not recorded which).

This clone is identified as medium-sized (0.01 to 0.1%) from frequency. From the germline J gene comes the end of the CDR3, since the read stops 3 residues before it. The chain is built from TRBV7-9 and TRBJ1-5; TRBD1 matches at 7 bases. The V gene's germline CDR1 is SEHNR and CDR2 FQNEAQ (reference sequence). This CDR3 has 15 amino acids. Trimming cost V 5 bases and J 2 bases; bases outside gene matches: 6. The sequenced part of the CDR3 DNA is TGTGCCAGCAGCCCCGGGACAGAGGGCAATCAGCCC. The encoded protein is CASSPGTEGNQP. From start to end, the CDR3 is CASSPGTEGNQPQHF.

As concerns this clone: The CDR3 extends 3 residues past the end of the read, so its final part is completed from the germline J gene. This chain links TRBV19 with TRBJ1-5; TRBD1 aligns across 10 bases. Germline V gene data show CDR1 as LNHDA and CDR2 as SQIVND (reference sequence). After removal of 6 bases from V and 3 bases from J, the junction contained 8 bases not matched to a gene. This CDR3 spans 16 amino acids. The CDR3 sequence is CASRIRTGGNNQPQHF. Incomplete CDR3 DNA: TGTGCCAGTAGGATACGGACAGGGGGAAACAATCAGCCC. Looking up the rest from reference TRBV19 and TRBJ1-5 gives the full variable domain: DGGITQSPKYLFRKEGQNVTLSCEQNLNHDAMYWYRQDPGQGLRLIYYSQIVNDFQKGDIAEGYSVSREKKESFPLTVTSAQKNPTAFYLCASRIRTGGNNQPQHFGDGTRLSIL.

To note about this clone: The read stops 3 residues short of the end of the CDR3; the missing end is completed from the germline J gene. The J gene is TRBJ2-1, the V gene TRBV30; 12 nucleotides match TRBD2. Germline CDR1 GTSNPN, CDR2 SVGIG (reference sequence). The trim removed 2 bases at V and 6 bases at J, leaving 2 bases unmatched. The CDR3 covers 14 residues. The sequenced part of the CDR3 DNA is TGTGCCTGGAGTAGGACTAGCGGGATCAATGAG. Protein sequence: CAWSRTSGINE. The full CDR3 is CAWSRTSGINEQFF.

Comments on this clone: Sequencing ends 3 residues short of the CDR3 end; the germline J gene provides the rest. This rearrangement joins TRBV19 to TRBJ1-1; 8 bases agree with TRBD1. CDR1 and CDR2 from the germline V gene are LNHDA and SQIVND (reference sequence). The CDR3 consists of 18 residues. The part of the CDR3 DNA that was read is TGTGCCAGTAGTTCCCCAGGGGGCGCTTCGTTCGGGGATAAGGAA. Its protein product is CASSSPGGASFGDKE. The whole CDR3 sequence is CASSSPGGASFGDKEAFF.

A remark on this clone: The read is 3 residues too short to cover the CDR3 end, so that end is filled in from the germline J gene. The rearrangement links TRBV20-1 to TRBJ2-2, with D perhaps matching TRBD1 (6 bases). V was clipped by 0 bases and J by 6 bases, with 20 bases between them. The CDR3 is 17 residues long. Germline V CDR1 and CDR2: DFQATT, SNEGSKA (reference sequence). The CDR3 DNA, read in part, is TGCAGTGCTAGAGACTATTTAACAGGGATTTCGGCCGGGGAG. The encoded protein is CSARDYLTGISAGE. In full, the CDR3 reads CSARDYLTGISAGELFF.

Details on this clone: The CDR3 end lies 3 residues beyond the end of the read and is filled in from the germline J gene. V gene TRBV18 combines with J gene TRBJ1-6; D is unclear. The CDR3 has 13 amino acids. Trimming shortened V by 4 bases and J by 7 bases, and 8 bases separated the two germline ends. Per germline, CDR1 KGHSH and CDR2 LQKENI. CDR3 DNA, as far as it was read: TGTGCCAGCTCACGGGCCGTCAATTCACCC. Protein: CASSRAVNSP. The CDR3, in full, reads CASSRAVNSPLHF.

This CDR3 is CAWSVGGLPEAFF. The DNA read from the CDR3 is TGTGCCTGGAGTGTTGGAGGGCTTCCTGAA. This chain uses TRBV30 with TRBJ1-1; the D is unclear. The read falls 3 residues short of the CDR3 end, and the missing part is taken from the germline J gene. CDR1 is GTSNPN, CDR2 SVGIG, per germline (reference sequence). V was shortened by 0 bases and J by 6 bases, with 11 bases between the two germline ends. The CDR3 consists of 13 residues.

Partial CDR3 DNA: TGTGCCAGCAGTGTCAGGAAGATCTATGGC. Its protein is CASSVRKIYG. The complete CDR3 reads CASSVRKIYGYTF. This chain links TRBV6-4 with TRBJ1-2, with D hard to call. The DNA ends 3 residues before the CDR3 does, and the rest of the CDR3 is filled in from the germline J gene. There are 13 residues in the CDR3. The V gene's germline CDR1 is MRHNA and CDR2 SNTAGT. The V end lost 4 bases, the J end lost 4 bases, and 10 bases lay between the germline ends.

As regards this clone: The observed sequence ends 3 residues before the CDR3 terminus, with the missing tail filled in from the germline J gene. The chain combines TRBV5-5 with TRBJ1-2; D is ambiguous. Between the trimmed V and J ends, which lost 1 base and 1 base, there was a span of 8 bases. The CDR3 contains 14 residues. Germline loops: CDR1 SGHKS, CDR2 YYEKEE (reference sequence). The covered CDR3 bases are TGTGCCAGCAGCTTGAGGCAGGTTAACTATGGC. It codes for CASSLRQVNYG. The CDR3 reads in full as CASSLRQVNYGYTF.

A note on this clone: Mismatch with germline at one junction end may stem from a read error. The observed sequence ends 3 residues before the CDR3 terminus, with the missing tail filled in from the germline J gene. Other DNA sequences from this sample encode an identical CDR3 as well. This chain links TRBV2 with TRBJ1-3, with D perhaps TRBD1 (6 bases). CDR1 is SNHLY, CDR2 FYNNEI, per germline. The CDR3 totals 17 residues. The CDR3 DNA, read in part, is TGTGCCAGCAGATTCCCACAGGGTGGCCACTCTGGAAACACT. It yields the protein CASRFPQGGHSGNT. The complete CDR3 protein is CASRFPQGGHSGNTIYF.

For this clone: Coverage ceases 3 residues before the CDR3 finishes, and the germline J gene fills in the end. The J gene is TRBJ2-7, the V gene TRBV11-2; D is unclear. CDR3 length: 14 amino acids. Trimming removed 0 bases at V and 3 bases at J, with 9 bases between. Germline V CDR1 and CDR2: SGHAT, FQNNGV. CDR3 DNA (partial): TGTGCCAGCAGCTTAGACAGAACGAGCTACGAG. The encoded protein is CASSLDRTSYE. The whole CDR3 reads CASSLDRTSYEQYF. The full variable domain, with the rest looked up from reference TRBV11-2 and TRBJ2-7, is EAGVAQSPRYKIIEKRQSVAFWCNPISGHATLYWYQQILGQGPKLLIQFQNNGVVDDSQLPKDRFSAERLKGVDSTLKIQPAKLEDSAVYLCASSLDRTSYEQYFGPGTRLTVT.

As concerns this clone: With the read ending 3 residues before the CDR3 end, the germline J gene is used to fill in that end. The chain is built from TRBV20-1 and TRBJ1-4; tentative D call: TRBD1 (5 bases). This CDR3 region has 18 residues. The germline V gene has CDR1 DFQATT and CDR2 SNEGSKA (reference sequence). The CDR3 DNA, read in part, is TGCAGTGCTAGAGATGTGGCTAGCGGGAGTTCTGGGGCCAACGTA. The encoded protein is CSARDVASGSSGANV. The CDR3 reads in full as CSARDVASGSSGANVLFF.

For this clone: Read coverage stops 3 residues before the CDR3 terminus; the germline J gene supplies the remainder. This rearrangement joins TRBV5-5 to TRBJ1-3; D gene uncertain. The CDR3 is made up of 13 amino acids. The V gene's germline CDR1 is SGHKS and CDR2 YYEKEE (reference sequence). Deletions cut 3 bases from V and 1 base from J, with 5 bases between. CDR3 residues: CASSWQSGNTIYF. Incomplete CDR3 DNA: TGTGCCAGCAGCTGGCAATCTGGAAACACC.

To note about this clone: The CDR3 goes on 3 residues after the read ends, and that part is filled in from the germline J gene. The chain combines TRBV20-1 with TRBJ2-7; 7 nucleotides match TRBD2. The CDR3 extends over 14 amino acids. Trimming removed 1 base from V and 2 bases from J; junction bases left unmatched: 5. Germline lookup yields CDR1 DFQATT and CDR2 SNEGSKA (reference sequence). The CDR3 spells CSARGDYSAYEQYF. CDR3 bases read: TGCAGTGCTAGAGGGGACTATAGTGCCTACGAG.

With respect to this clone: The read terminates 3 residues ahead of where the CDR3 ends, so the germline J gene completes it. The V gene is TRBV7-9, the J gene TRBJ2-7, with 7 bases lining up with TRBD2. CDR1 and CDR2 from the germline V gene are SEHNR and FQNEAQ (reference sequence). The CDR3 extends over 13 amino acids. J lost 3 bases, V lost 5 bases, and 4 bases had no gene match. Here the CDR3 reads CASSAGGGYEQYF. CDR3 bases read: TGTGCCAGCAGCGCGGGCGGGGGCTACGAG.

Comments on this clone: The read terminates 3 residues before the CDR3 end, so the remaining end is supplied by the germline J gene. V and J are TRBV20-1 and TRBJ1-6; 9 bases align to TRBD1. The trim removed 0 bases at V and 10 bases at J, leaving 10 bases unmatched. Germline CDR1 and CDR2: DFQATT and SNEGSKA (reference sequence). The CDR3 has 16 residues. The CDR3 DNA, read in part, is TGCAGTGCTAGAGATTTGTCGGGACAGGGTTCATCACCC. Protein: CSARDLSGQGSSP. The full CDR3 protein reads CSARDLSGQGSSPLHF.

Details on this clone: Read data end 3 residues before the CDR3 end; the end is taken from the germline J gene. V usage is TRBV11-2 and J usage is TRBJ2-5; 8 nucleotides line up with TRBD2. The CDR3 length is 14 residues. Germline V gene lookup returns CDR1 SGHAT and CDR2 FQNNGV. J gave up 5 bases and V 4 bases, and 6 bases lay outside the gene matches. CDR3: CASSSRGGFETQYF. The sequenced CDR3 bases are TGTGCCAGCAGCTCCCGGGGGGGTTTTGAGACC.

Notes on this clone: The CDR3 end is not reached by the read, which stops 3 residues before it; the germline J gene fills it in. The chain couples TRBV20-1 to TRBJ2-3; 12 bases agree with TRBD2. CDR3 length: 14 residues. Germline trimming cut 6 bases from V and 8 bases from J; bases unmatched to any gene: 9. The germline V gene has CDR1 DFQATT and CDR2 SNEGSKA (reference sequence). The sequenced part of the CDR3 DNA is TGCAGTGCGTGGACTAGCGGGGAATTTGCTACG. Translating gives CSAWTSGEFAT. The whole CDR3 reads CSAWTSGEFATQYF.

As for this clone: With the read ending 3 residues before the CDR3 end, the germline J gene is used to fill in that end. The gene calls are TRBV2 and TRBJ2-2, with a tentative D call TRBD2 (5 bases). Trimming pared 4 bases from V and 2 bases from J, leaving 8 bases between. Looked up from germline, CDR1 is SNHLY and CDR2 is FYNNEI. This CDR3 spans 14 amino acids. The sequenced CDR3 bases are TGTGCCAGCAGTGCGGGGAGAAACACCGGGGAG. Encoded protein: CASSAGRNTGE. The CDR3, in full, reads CASSAGRNTGELFF.

Details on this clone: Read coverage stops 3 residues before the CDR3 terminus; the germline J gene supplies the remainder. The chain is built from TRBV5-1 and TRBJ2-1; 11 positions match TRBD2. V shed 4 bases, J shed 5 bases, and the junction held 5 bases outside the gene matches. The CDR3 contains 15 residues. Germline V gene lookup returns CDR1 SGHRS and CDR2 YFSETQ. CDR3: CASSGGLAENNEQFF. CDR3 DNA, as far as it was read: TGCGCCAGCAGCGGGGGACTAGCGGAAAACAATGAG. The full variable domain, with the rest looked up from reference TRBV5-1 and TRBJ2-1, is KAGVTQTPRYLIKTRGQQVTLSCSPISGHRSVSWYQQTPGQGLQFLFEYFSETQRNKGNFPGRFSGRQFSNSRSEMNVSTLELGDSALYLCASSGGLAENNEQFFGPGTRLTVL.

In the case of this clone: The read terminates 3 residues ahead of where the CDR3 ends, so the germline J gene completes it. V usage is TRBV5-1 and J usage is TRBJ1-2, with 10 bases matching TRBD1. This CDR3 is built from 17 residues. CDR1 is SGHRS and CDR2 is YFSETQ in the germline V gene. V trimming: 0 bases; J trimming: 6 bases; junction bases outside the gene matches: 11. Incomplete CDR3 DNA: TGCGCCAGCAGCTTGGAATTTAGGGGACAGGGGAGTGATGGC. Translated, it gives CASSLEFRGQGSDG. The whole CDR3 reads CASSLEFRGQGSDGYTF.

For this clone: The read terminates 3 residues ahead of where the CDR3 ends, so the germline J gene completes it. The genes are TRBV2 and TRBJ2-7; 7 bases are shared with TRBD1. V gave up 6 bases and J gave up 0 bases; unmatched junction bases: 2. Germline V gene sequence: CDR1 SNHLY, CDR2 FYNNEI. This CDR3 has 13 residues. CDR3 in amino acids: CASRGTDSYEQYF. Incomplete CDR3 DNA: TGTGCCAGCAGAGGGACAGACTCCTACGAG.

Points on this clone: The read ends 3 residues before the CDR3 terminus; that terminus is restored from the germline J gene. The genes are TRBV19 and TRBJ1-1; TRBD1 agrees at 7 bases. The CDR3 length is 17 residues. With 5 bases clipped from V and 1 base from J, the junction kept 13 bases outside the gene matches. The germline V gene has CDR1 LNHDA and CDR2 SQIVND (reference sequence). Partial CDR3 DNA: TGTGCCAGTAGTCTGGCCGGGACAGCGAAGGAGAACACTGAA. Translated: CASSLAGTAKENTE. The complete CDR3 reads CASSLAGTAKENTEAFF.

As to this clone: The read ends 3 residues shy of where the CDR3 ends; the end is completed using the germline J gene. V usage is TRBV19 and J usage is TRBJ2-3; 8 bases map to TRBD2. With V trimmed by 3 bases and J by 2 bases, 4 bases remained unmatched. The CDR3 covers 15 residues. The germline gives CDR1 LNHDA, CDR2 SQIVND (reference sequence). CDR3 protein: CASSMSGGITDTQYF. The CDR3 bases that were read are TGTGCCAGTAGTATGTCGGGGGGGATCACAGATACG.

Details on this clone: The CDR3 end lies 3 residues beyond the end of the read and is filled in from the germline J gene. The rearrangement joins TRBV30 to TRBJ2-7; TRBD1 agrees at 11 bases. J lost 5 bases, V lost 1 base, and 4 bases had no gene match. The CDR3 covers 14 residues. The germline gives CDR1 GTSNPN, CDR2 SVGIG (reference sequence). CDR3: CAWSARDRGNEQYF. The covered CDR3 bases are TGTGCCTGGAGTGCCCGGGACAGGGGGAACGAG.

As concerns this clone: The read is 3 residues too short to cover the CDR3 end, so that end is filled in from the germline J gene. The chain recombines TRBV2 with TRBJ2-7; 8 bases line up with TRBD2. The length of the CDR3 is 14 residues. Germline V gene lookup returns CDR1 SNHLY and CDR2 FYNNEI. J gave up 3 bases and V 2 bases, and 3 bases lay outside the gene matches. The CDR3 is CASSERREDYEQYF. CDR3 DNA, as far as it was read: TGTGCCAGCAGTGAACGGCGGGAGGACTACGAG.